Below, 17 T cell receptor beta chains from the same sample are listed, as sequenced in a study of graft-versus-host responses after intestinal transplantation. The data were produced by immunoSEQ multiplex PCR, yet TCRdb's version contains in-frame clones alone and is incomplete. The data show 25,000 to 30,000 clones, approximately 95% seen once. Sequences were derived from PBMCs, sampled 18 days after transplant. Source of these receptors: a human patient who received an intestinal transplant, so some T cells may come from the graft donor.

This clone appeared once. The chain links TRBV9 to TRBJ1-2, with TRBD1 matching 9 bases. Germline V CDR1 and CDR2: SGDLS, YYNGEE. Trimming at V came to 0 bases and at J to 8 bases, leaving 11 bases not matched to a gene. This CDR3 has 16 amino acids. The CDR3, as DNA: TGTGCCAGCAGCGTAGAGGGGTATAGACAGGGGGGCGGCTACACCTTC. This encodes CASSVEGYRQGGGYTF.

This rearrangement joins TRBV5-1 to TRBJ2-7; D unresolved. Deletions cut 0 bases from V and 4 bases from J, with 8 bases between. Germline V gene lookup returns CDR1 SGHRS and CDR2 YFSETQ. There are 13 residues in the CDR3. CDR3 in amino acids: CASSLAPFYEQYF. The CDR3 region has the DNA TGCGCCAGCAGCTTGGCGCCTTTTTACGAGCAGTACTTC. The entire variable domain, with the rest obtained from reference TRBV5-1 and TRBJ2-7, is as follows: KAGVTQTPRYLIKTRGQQVTLSCSPISGHRSVSWYQQTPGQGLQFLFEYFSETQRNKGNFPGRFSGRQFSNSRSEMNVSTLELGDSALYLCASSLAPFYEQYFGPGTRLTVT.

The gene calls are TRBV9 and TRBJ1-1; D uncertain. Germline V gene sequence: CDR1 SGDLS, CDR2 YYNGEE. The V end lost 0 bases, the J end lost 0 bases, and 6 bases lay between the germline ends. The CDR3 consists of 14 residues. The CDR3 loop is CASSVGTVNTEAFF. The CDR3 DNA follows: TGTGCCAGCAGCGTAGGAACGGTGAACACTGAAGCTTTCTTT.

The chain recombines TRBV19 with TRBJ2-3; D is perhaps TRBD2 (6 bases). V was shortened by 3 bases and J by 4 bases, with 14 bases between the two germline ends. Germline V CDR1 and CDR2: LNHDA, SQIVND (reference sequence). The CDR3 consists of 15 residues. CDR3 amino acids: CASSMWEAGADTQYF. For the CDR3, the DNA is TGTGCCAGTAGTATGTGGGAGGCTGGCGCAGATACGCAGTATTTT.

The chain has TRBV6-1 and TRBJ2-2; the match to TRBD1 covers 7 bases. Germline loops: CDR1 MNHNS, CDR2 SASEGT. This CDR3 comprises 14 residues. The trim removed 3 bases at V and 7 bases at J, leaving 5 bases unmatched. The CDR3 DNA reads TGTGCCAGCAGTGAGCTAACAGGGGACGGGGAGCTGTTTTTT. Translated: CASSELTGDGELFF.

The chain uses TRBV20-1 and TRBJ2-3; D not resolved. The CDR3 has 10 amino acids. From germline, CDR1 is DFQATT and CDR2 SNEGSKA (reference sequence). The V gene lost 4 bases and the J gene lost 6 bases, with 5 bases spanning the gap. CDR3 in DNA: TGCAGTGCTACCGATGATACGCAGTATTTT. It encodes CSATDDTQYF.

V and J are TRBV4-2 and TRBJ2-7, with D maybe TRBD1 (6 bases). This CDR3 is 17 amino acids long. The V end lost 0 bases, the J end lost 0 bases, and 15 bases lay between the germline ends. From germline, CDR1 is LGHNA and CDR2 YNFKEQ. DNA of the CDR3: TGTGCCAGCAGCCAAGATTCTCCCGGGACATTCTCCTACGAGCAGTACTTC. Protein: CASSQDSPGTFSYEQYF.

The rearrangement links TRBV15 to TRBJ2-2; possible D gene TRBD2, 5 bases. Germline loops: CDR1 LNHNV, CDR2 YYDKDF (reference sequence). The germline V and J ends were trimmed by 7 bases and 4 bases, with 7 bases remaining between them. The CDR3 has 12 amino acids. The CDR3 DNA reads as TGTGCCACCAAAGGGAGCACCGGGGAGCTGTTTTTT. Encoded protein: CATKGSTGELFF.

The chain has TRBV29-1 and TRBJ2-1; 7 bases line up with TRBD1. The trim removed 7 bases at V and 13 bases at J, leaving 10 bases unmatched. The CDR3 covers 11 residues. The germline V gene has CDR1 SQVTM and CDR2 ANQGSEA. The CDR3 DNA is TGCAGCGGGGGGACAGCAGGCGGACAGTTCTTC. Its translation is CSGGTAGGQFF.

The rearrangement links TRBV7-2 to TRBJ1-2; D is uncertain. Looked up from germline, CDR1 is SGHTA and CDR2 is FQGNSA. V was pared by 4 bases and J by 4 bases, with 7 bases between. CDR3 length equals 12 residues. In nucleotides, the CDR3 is TGTGCCAGCAGCTCCTCCGGCTATGGCTACACCTTC. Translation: CASSSSGYGYTF.

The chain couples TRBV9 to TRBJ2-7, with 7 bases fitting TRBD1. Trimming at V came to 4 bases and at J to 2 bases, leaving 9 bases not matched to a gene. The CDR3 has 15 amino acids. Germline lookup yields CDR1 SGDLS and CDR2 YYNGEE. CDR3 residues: CASSPRTGLTYEQYF. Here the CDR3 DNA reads TGTGCCAGCAGCCCGCGGACAGGCCTGACCTACGAGCAGTACTTC.

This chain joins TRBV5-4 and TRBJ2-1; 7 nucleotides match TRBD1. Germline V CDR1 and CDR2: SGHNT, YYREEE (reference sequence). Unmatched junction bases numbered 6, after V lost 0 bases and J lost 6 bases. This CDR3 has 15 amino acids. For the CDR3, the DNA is TGTGCCAGCAGCTTGGAGGGGGCCGGGGTCAATGAGCAGTTCTTC. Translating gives CASSLEGAGVNEQFF. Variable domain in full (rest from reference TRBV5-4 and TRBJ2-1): ETGVTQSPTHLIKTRGQQVTLRCSSQSGHNTVSWYQQALGQGPQFIFQYYREEENGRGNFPPRFSGLQFPNYSSELNVNALELDDSALYLCASSLEGAGVNEQFFGPGTRLTVL.

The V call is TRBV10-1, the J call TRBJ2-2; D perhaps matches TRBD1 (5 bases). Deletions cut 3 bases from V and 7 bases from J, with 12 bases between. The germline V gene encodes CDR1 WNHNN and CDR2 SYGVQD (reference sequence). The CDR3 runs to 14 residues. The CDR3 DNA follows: TGCGCCAGCAGTGATAAGGGGCTCAGCGGGGAGCTGTTTTTT. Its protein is CASSDKGLSGELFF.

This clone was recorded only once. DNA for the CDR3: TGTGCCAGCAGCCAAGCGGTCCTGCCCTATGGCTACACCTTC. This codes for CASSQAVLPYGYTF. The V and J genes are TRBV14 and TRBJ1-2; D gene unclear. Germline CDR1 is SGHDN and CDR2 is FVKESK. Trimming removed 1 base from V and 4 bases from J, with 10 bases in between. CDR3 length: 14 amino acids.

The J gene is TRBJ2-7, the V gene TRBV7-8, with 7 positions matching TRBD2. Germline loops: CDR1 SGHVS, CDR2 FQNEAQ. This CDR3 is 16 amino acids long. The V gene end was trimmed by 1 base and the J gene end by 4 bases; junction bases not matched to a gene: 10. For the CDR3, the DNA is TGTGCCAGCAGCTTAGAGCCAGCGGGGAGAGCGTACGAGCAGTACTTC. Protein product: CASSLEPAGRAYEQYF. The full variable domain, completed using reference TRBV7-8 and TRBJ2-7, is GAGVSQSPRYKVAKRGQDVALRCDPISGHVSLFWYQQALGQGPEFLTYFQNEAQLDKSGLPSDRFFAERPEGSVSTLKIQRTQQEDSAVYLCASSLEPAGRAYEQYFGPGTRLTVT.

As DNA, the CDR3 is TGTGCCAGCAGCGTTGCGGGGGGGCCGACCCCTCAAGAGACCCAGTACTTC. Its protein product is CASSVAGGPTPQETQYF. The gene calls are TRBV9 and TRBJ2-5; 9 positions match TRBD2. CDR3 length equals 17 residues. Unmatched junction bases numbered 10, after V lost 2 bases and J lost 2 bases. Germline assignment: CDR1 SGDLS and CDR2 YYNGEE.

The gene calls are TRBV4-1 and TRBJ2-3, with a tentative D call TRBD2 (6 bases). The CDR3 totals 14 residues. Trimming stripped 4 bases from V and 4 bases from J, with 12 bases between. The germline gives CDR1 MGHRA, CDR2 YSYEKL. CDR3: CASSPDGSPDTQYF. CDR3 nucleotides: TGCGCCAGCAGCCCGGACGGGAGCCCAGATACGCAGTATTTT.